This paragraph covers one TCR beta chain sequence. Combining a sample-barcoded 5' primer with a J-beta primer mix, a second PCR ran for 7 to 11 cycles. One entry per CDR3 protein, called by TCRdb with MiXCR from the 5' RACE reads. The table records roughly 1 million distinct CDR3 sequences, under 30% of them present only once. The source of the sample is a study of blood T cells in healthy people across ages. The V gene's germline CDR1 is MNHNY and CDR2 SVGAGI (reference sequence). Trimming cost V 2 bases and J 6 bases; bases outside gene matches: 5. The CDR3 runs 15 residues. This sample was shared with a second study, whose subject was T cells of mothers and their children.

Material: blood. The chain has TRBV6-6 and TRBJ1-5; 9 bases are a match to TRBD1. The TCR was taken from a girl aged 2-10 years in good health. The CDR3 nucleotides are TGTGCCAGCAGTTACGGGACAGGGTATAGTCAGCCCCAGCATTTT. This encodes CASSYGTGYSQPQHF.